This TCR beta chain was sequenced for a study of T-cell memory formation after mild COVID-19. Whole-study results and caveats: CD4+ bias marked clones expanding day 15 to 37, unlike balanced contracting clones.

TCRdb recomputed calls from the 5' RACE reads with MiXCR, one row per CDR3 protein. The sample has fewer than 650,000 distinct CDR3 sequences; 15% to 20% are singletons. V lost 3 bases, J lost 3 bases, and 5 bases stayed unmatched. This CDR3 comprises 15 residues. Germline V gives CDR1 MNHEY, CDR2 SMNVEV (reference sequence). This clonotype has a handful of counts. Its target is unknown. Sequenced material: PBMCs or a T cell subset sorted from them (not recorded which). The chain is built from TRBV27 and TRBJ1-5; 7 bases align to TRBD1. This TCR was sampled from an adult woman who had mild COVID-19 (a few samples of this study predate the infection). Cell type and time point are not known. In nucleotides, the CDR3 is TGTGCCAGCAGTTTCACAGGGGCGTTCAATCAGCCCCAGCATTTT. It is translated as CASSFTGAFNQPQHF.